This TCR beta chain derives from a study of CD8 T cells in Susac syndrome. The CDR3 extends over 13 amino acids. Germline V gene sequence: CDR1 MNHEY, CDR2 SMNVEV (reference sequence). V was cut by 4 bases and J by 2 bases, with 8 bases left in between. With random hexamers, roughly 0.45 to 1 ug RNA was reverse transcribed. Via MiXCR, TCRdb re-called the immunoSEQ multiplex PCR reads, giving one row per CDR3 protein. This sample has fewer than 150,000 distinct CDR3 sequences, with approximately 95% found just once. This sequence joins TRBV27 and TRBJ1-1, with a tentative D call TRBD1 (6 bases). This clonotype was obtained from a human donor in good health. The sequenced sample consisted of CD8+ T cells from PBMCs. The CDR3, as DNA: TGTGCCAGCAGTTGGACAGCAAACACTGAAGCTTTCTTT. Translation gives CASSWTANTEAFF.